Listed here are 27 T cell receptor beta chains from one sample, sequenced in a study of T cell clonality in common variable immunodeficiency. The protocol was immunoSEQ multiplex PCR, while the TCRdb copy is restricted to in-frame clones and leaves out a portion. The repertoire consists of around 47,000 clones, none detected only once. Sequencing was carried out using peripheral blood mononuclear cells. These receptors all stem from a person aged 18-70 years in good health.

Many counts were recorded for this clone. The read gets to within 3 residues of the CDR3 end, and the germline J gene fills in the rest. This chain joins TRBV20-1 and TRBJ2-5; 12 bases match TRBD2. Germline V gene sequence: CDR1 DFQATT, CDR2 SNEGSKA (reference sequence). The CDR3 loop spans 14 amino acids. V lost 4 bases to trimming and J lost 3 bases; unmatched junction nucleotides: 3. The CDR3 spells CSAIASGREETQYF. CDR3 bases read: TGCAGTGCTATTGCTAGCGGGAGGGAAGAGACC.

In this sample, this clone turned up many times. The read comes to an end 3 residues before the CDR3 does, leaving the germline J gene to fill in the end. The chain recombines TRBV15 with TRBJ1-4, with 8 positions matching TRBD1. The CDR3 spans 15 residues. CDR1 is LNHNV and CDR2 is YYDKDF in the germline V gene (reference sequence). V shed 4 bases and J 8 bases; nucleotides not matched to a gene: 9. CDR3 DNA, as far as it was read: TGTGCCACCAGCATGAGCAGGGGGCTGAGGGAAAAA. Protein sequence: CATSMSRGLREK. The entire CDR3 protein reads CATSMSRGLREKLFF.

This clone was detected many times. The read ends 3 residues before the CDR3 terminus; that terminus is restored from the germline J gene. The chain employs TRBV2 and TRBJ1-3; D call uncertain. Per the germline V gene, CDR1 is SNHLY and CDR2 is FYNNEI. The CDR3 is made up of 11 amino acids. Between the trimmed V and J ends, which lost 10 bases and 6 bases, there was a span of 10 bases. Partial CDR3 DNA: TGTGCCAACGACATTGCAAACACC. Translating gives CANDIANT. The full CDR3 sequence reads CANDIANTIYF.

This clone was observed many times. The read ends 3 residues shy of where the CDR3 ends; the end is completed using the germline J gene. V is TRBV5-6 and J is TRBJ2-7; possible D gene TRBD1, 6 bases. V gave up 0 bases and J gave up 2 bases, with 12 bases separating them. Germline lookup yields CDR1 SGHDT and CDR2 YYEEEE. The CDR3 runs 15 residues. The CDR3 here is CASSLGGLIPYEQYF. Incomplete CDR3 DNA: TGTGCCAGCAGCTTGGGGGGGCTCATCCCCTACGAG.

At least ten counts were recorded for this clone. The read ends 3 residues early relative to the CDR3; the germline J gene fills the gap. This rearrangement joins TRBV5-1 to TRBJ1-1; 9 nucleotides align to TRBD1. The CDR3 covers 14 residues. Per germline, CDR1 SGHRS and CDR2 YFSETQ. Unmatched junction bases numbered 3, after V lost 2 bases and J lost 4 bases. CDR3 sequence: CASSFLTGGTEAFF. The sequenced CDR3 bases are TGCGCCAGCAGCTTCCTGACAGGGGGCACTGAA.

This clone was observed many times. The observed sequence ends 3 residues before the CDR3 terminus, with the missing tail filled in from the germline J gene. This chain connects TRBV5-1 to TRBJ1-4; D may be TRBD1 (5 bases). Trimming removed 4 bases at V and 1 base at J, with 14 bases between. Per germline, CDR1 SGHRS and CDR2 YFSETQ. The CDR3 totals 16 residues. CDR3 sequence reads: CASSGGGRGTNEKLFF. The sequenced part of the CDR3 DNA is TGCGCCAGCAGCGGCGGGGGTAGGGGAACTAATGAAAAA.

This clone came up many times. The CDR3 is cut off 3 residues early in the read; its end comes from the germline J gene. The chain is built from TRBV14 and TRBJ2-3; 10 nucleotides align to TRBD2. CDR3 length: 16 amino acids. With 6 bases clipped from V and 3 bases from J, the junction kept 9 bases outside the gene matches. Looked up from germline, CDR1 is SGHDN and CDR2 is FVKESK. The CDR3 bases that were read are TGTGCCAGCAGTAACTTCCTTAGCGGGAGGACAGATACG. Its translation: CASSNFLSGRTDT. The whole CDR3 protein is CASSNFLSGRTDTQYF.

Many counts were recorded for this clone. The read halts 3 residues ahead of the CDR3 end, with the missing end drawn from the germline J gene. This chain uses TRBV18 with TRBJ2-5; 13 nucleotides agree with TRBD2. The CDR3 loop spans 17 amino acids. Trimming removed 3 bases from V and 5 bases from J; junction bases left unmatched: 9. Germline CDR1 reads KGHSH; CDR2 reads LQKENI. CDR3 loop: CASSPLGLAGAMETQYF. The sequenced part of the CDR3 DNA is TGTGCCAGCTCACCTCTCGGACTAGCGGGAGCGATGGAGACC. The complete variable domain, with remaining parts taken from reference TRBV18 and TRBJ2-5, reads NAGVMQNPRHLVRRRGQEARLRCSPMKGHSHVYWYRQLPEEGLKFMVYLQKENIIDESGMPKERFSAEFPKEGPSILRIQQVVRGDSAAYFCASSPLGLAGAMETQYFGPGTRLLVL.

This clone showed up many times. The CDR3 here is CASSPDTGFNQPQHF. The DNA read from the CDR3 is TGTGCCAGCAGTCCCGATACAGGGTTCAATCAGCCC. The rearrangement uses TRBV6-2 or TRBV6-3 and TRBJ1-5, with D maybe TRBD1 (6 bases). Read sequence stops 3 residues before the CDR3 end, and the germline J gene provides the missing end. The length of the CDR3 is 15 residues. V was cut by 5 bases and J by 3 bases, with 14 bases left in between. Per the germline V gene, CDR1 is MNHEY and CDR2 is SVGEGT.

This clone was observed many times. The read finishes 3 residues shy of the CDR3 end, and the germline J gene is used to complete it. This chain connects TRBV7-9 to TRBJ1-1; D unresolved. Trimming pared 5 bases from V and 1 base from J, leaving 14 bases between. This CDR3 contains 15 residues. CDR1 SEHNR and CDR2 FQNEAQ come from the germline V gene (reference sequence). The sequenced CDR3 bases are TGTGCCAGCAGCACTATTCGGACTGGGAACACTGAA. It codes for CASSTIRTGNTE. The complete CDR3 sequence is CASSTIRTGNTEAFF. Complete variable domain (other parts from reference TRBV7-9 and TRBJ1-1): DTGVSQNPRHKITKRGQNVTFRCDPISEHNRLYWYRQTLGQGPEFLTYFQNEAQLEKSRLLSDRFSAERPKGSFSTLEIQRTEQGDSAMYLCASSTIRTGNTEAFFGQGTRLTVV.

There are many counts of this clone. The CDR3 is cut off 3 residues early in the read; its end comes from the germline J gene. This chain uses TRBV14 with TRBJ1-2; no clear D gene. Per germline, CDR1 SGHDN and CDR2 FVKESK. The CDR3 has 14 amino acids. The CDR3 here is CASSQSRVARGYTF. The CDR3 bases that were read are TGTGCCAGCAGCCAAAGCCGGGTCGCGCGAGGC. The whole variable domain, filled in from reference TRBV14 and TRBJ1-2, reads EAGVTQFPSHSVIEKGQTVTLRCDPISGHDNLYWYRRVMGKEIKFLLHFVKESKQDESGMPNNRFLAERTGGTYSTLKVQPAELEDSGVYFCASSQSRVARGYTFGSGTRLTVV.

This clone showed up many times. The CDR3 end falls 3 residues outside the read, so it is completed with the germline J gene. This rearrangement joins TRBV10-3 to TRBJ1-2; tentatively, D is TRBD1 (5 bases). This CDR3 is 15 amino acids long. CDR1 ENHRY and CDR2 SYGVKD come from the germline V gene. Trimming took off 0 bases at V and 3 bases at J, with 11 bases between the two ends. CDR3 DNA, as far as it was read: TGTGCCATCAGTGAGTCTAGTCAGGGAGACTATGGC. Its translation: CAISESSQGDYG. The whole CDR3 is CAISESSQGDYGYTF.

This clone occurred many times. CDR3 bases read: TGTGCCAGCAGCCCCGCTGAAGTGGCACCCTATGGC. It is translated as CASSPAEVAPYG. The complete CDR3 protein is CASSPAEVAPYGYTF. The chain recombines TRBV27 with TRBJ1-2; D ambiguous. Read sequence stops 3 residues before the CDR3 end, and the germline J gene provides the missing end. The germline CDR1 and CDR2 sequences are MNHEY and SMNVEV (reference sequence). V lost 6 bases, J lost 4 bases, and 18 bases lay in between. CDR3 length equals 15 residues.

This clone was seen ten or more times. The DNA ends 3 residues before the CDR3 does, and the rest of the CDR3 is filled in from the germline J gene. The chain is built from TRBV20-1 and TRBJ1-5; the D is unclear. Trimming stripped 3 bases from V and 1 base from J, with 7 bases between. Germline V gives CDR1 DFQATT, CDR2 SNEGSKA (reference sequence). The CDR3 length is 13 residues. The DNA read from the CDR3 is TGCAGTGCTAGGCCGGGGAGCAATCAGCCC. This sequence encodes CSARPGSNQP. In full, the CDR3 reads CSARPGSNQPQHF.

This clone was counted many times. CDR3 amino acids: CASSHLPGQYGYTF. The part of the CDR3 DNA that was read is TGCGCCAGCAGTCACCTACCGGGACAATATGGC. This chain links TRBV23-1 with TRBJ1-2, with D maybe TRBD1 (6 bases). The read ends 3 residues before the CDR3 terminus; that terminus is restored from the germline J gene. TRBV23-1 is an ORF for which the function is uncertain. The CDR3 contains 14 residues. V was cut by 3 bases and J by 5 bases, with 13 bases left in between.

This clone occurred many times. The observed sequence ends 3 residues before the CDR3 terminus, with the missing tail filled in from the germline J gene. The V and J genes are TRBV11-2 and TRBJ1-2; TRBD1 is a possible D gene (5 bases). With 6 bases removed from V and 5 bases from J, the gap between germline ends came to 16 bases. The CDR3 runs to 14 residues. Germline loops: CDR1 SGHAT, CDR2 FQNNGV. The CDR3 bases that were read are TGTGCCAGCAGTTCATCCCAGGGATTGTATGGC. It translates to CASSSSQGLYG. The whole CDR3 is CASSSSQGLYGYTF.

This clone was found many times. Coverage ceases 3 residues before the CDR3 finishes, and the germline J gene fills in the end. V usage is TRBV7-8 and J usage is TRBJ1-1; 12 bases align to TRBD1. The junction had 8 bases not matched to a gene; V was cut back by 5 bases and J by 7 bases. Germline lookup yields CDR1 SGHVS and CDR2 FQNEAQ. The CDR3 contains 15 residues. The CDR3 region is CASSVWDRGQDEAFF. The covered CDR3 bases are TGTGCCAGCAGCGTCTGGGACAGGGGGCAGGATGAA.

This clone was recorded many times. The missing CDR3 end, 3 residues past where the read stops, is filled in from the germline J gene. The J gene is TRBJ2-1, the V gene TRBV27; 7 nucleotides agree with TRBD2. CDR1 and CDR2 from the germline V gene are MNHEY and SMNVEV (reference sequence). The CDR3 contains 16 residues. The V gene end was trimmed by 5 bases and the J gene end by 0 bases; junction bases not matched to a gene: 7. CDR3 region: CASSPASGSSYNEQFF. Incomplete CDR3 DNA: TGTGCCAGCAGTCCCGCTAGCGGAAGCTCCTACAATGAG.

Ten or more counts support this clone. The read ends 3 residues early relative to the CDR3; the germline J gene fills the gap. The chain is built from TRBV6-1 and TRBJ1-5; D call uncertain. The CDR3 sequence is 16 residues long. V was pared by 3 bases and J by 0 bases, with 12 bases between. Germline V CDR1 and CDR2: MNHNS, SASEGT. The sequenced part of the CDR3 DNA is TGTGCCAGCAGTGAGCCGACACATTATAGCAATCAGCCC. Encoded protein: CASSEPTHYSNQP. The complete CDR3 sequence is CASSEPTHYSNQPQHF.

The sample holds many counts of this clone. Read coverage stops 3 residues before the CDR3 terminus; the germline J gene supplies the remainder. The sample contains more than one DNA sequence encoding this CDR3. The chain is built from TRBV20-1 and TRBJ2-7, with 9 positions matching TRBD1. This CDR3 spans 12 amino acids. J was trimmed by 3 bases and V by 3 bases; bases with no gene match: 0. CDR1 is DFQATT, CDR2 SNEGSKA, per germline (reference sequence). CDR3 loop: CSARTGGYEQYF. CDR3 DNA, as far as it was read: TGCAGTGCTAGGACAGGGGGCTACGAG.

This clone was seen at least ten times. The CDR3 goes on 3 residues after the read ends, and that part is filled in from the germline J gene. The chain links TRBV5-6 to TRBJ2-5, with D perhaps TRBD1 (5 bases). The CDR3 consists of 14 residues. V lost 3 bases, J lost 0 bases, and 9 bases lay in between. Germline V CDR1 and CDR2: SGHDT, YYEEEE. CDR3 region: CASSSPTDQETQYF. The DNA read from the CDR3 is TGTGCCAGCAGCTCGCCGACAGACCAAGAGACC.

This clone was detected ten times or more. Partial CDR3 DNA: TGTGCCAGCAGCTTCCCCGGGACAGGGTTTGAA. Protein product: CASSFPGTGFE. The complete CDR3 sequence is CASSFPGTGFEAFF. J is TRBJ1-1 and V is TRBV5-8; 9 positions match TRBD1. Read coverage stops 3 residues before the CDR3 terminus; the germline J gene supplies the remainder. Germline V gene sequence: CDR1 SGHTS, CDR2 YDEGEE. CDR3 length equals 14 residues. The V and J ends lost 2 bases and 7 bases, in that order; junction bases with no gene match: 6.

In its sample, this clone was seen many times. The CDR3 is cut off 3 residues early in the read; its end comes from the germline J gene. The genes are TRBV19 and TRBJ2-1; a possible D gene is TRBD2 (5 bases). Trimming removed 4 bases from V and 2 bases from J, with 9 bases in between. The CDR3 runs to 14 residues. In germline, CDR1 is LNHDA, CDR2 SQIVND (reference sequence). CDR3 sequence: CASSTAGAYNEQFF. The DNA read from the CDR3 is TGTGCCAGTAGTACGGCGGGTGCCTACAATGAG.

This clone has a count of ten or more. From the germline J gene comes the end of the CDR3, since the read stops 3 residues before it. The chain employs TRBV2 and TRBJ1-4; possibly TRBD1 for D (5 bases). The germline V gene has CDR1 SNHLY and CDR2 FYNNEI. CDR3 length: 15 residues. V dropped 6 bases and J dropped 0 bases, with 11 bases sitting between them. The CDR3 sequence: CASRADSSTNEKLFF. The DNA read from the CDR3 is TGTGCCAGCAGGGCCGACAGTTCAACTAATGAAAAA.

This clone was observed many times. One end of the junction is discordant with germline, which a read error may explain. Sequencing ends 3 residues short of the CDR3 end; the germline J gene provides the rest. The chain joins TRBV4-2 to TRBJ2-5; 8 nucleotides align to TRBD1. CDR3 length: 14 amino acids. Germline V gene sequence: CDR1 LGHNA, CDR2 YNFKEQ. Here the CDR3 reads CASSQLDREETQYF. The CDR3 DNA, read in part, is TGCGCCAGCAGCCAACTGGACAGGGAAGAGACC.

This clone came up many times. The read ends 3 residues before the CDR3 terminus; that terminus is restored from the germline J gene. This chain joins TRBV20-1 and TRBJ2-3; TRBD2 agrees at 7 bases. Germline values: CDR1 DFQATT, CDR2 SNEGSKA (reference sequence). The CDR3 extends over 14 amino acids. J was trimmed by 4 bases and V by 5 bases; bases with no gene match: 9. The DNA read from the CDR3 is TGCAGTGCTGGCCGGACTAGGATGTCAGATACG. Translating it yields CSAGRTRMSDT. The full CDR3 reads CSAGRTRMSDTQYF.

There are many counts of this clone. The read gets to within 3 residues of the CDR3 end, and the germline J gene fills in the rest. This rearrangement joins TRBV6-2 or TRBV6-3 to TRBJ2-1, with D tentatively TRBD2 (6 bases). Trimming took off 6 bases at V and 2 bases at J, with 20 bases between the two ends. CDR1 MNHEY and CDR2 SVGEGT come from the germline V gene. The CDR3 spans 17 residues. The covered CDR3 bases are TGTGCCAGCAGAGTATCCCCAGGGAGGAACCCCTACAATGAG. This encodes CASRVSPGRNPYNE. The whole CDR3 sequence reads CASRVSPGRNPYNEQFF.